These T cell receptor beta chains were read from a single sample in a study of response to subunit inactivated influenza vaccine. Via MiXCR, TCRdb re-called the RT-PCR reads, giving one row per CDR3 protein. Here the sample spans about 540,000 distinct CDR3 sequences, around 25% being singletons. The sample was also linked to a second study, of T cells expressing NK-cell markers.

Sequences were derived from CD4+ T cells sorted from PBMCs, sampled approximately 12 days after vaccination. These receptors all stem from a man between 50 and 59 years old who received an inactivated influenza vaccine. Both conserved end residues are trimmed from each CDR3. The order of the fields is CDR3 protein, J gene, V gene.

cdr3_aa: ASSEMKAGTYGYT
j_call: TRBJ1-2
v_call: TRBV2

cdr3_aa: ASSQDHPGYEQY
j_call: TRBJ2-7
v_call: TRBV4-3

cdr3_aa: ASSVAGRNTEAF
j_call: TRBJ1-1
v_call: TRBV5-1

cdr3_aa: ASNQMLGTQTGELF
j_call: TRBJ2-2
v_call: TRBV5-1

cdr3_aa: ASSSYRQGGPAKNIQY
j_call: TRBJ2-4
v_call: TRBV5-1

cdr3_aa: ASSGSSQINEQY
j_call: TRBJ2-7
v_call: TRBV5-1

cdr3_aa: ASSLPQGPETQY
j_call: TRBJ2-5
v_call: TRBV28

cdr3_aa: ASSESWNGYEQY
j_call: TRBJ2-7
v_call: TRBV2

cdr3_aa: ASSFDGREAF
j_call: TRBJ1-1
v_call: TRBV12-3/TRBV12-4

cdr3_aa: ASSQDLGEKRY
j_call: TRBJ2-3
v_call: TRBV4-2

cdr3_aa: ASRTGTIQQETQY
j_call: TRBJ2-5
v_call: TRBV5-1

cdr3_aa: ASSQANRVEQY
j_call: TRBJ2-7
v_call: TRBV4-2

cdr3_aa: ASSLWGTEAF
j_call: TRBJ1-1
v_call: TRBV12-3/TRBV12-4

cdr3_aa: ASSPSGVSGANVLT
j_call: TRBJ2-6
v_call: TRBV12-3/TRBV12-4

cdr3_aa: ASSQDTHTGELF
j_call: TRBJ2-2
v_call: TRBV11-2

cdr3_aa: ASSQDGTNTGELF
j_call: TRBJ2-2
v_call: TRBV7-9

cdr3_aa: ASSYGGFRTPYEQY
j_call: TRBJ2-7
v_call: TRBV6-2/TRBV6-3

cdr3_aa: ASSRPGGGNEKLF
j_call: TRBJ1-4
v_call: TRBV7-2

cdr3_aa: ASSYLRTGEQF
j_call: TRBJ2-1
v_call: TRBV6-2/TRBV6-3

cdr3_aa: AISGVATGDHEQY
j_call: TRBJ2-7
v_call: TRBV10-3

cdr3_aa: SAPAPSGRSRGGQF
j_call: TRBJ2-1
v_call: TRBV20-1

cdr3_aa: SARGGARETQY
j_call: TRBJ2-5
v_call: TRBV20-1

cdr3_aa: ASSLAPWAKSPTGELF
j_call: TRBJ2-2
v_call: TRBV12-3/TRBV12-4

cdr3_aa: SAHKGLLDTQY
j_call: TRBJ2-3
v_call: TRBV20-1

cdr3_aa: ASSVDTGLATDTQY
j_call: TRBJ2-3
v_call: TRBV9

cdr3_aa: ASSPGSGEQF
j_call: TRBJ2-1
v_call: TRBV5-1

cdr3_aa: ASSSTDIRRDTQY
j_call: TRBJ2-3
v_call: TRBV7-8

cdr3_aa: ASSFIATNEKLF
j_call: TRBJ1-4
v_call: TRBV12-3/TRBV12-4

cdr3_aa: ASSQGQGSIQY
j_call: TRBJ2-4
v_call: TRBV12-3/TRBV12-4

cdr3_aa: SARDARAYEQY
j_call: TRBJ2-7
v_call: TRBV20-1

cdr3_aa: SATKVEGLTNYEQY
j_call: TRBJ2-7
v_call: TRBV20-1

cdr3_aa: SVAARPQGARGEQY
j_call: TRBJ2-7
v_call: TRBV29-1

cdr3_aa: ASSSGTVFSGANVLT
j_call: TRBJ2-6
v_call: TRBV12-3/TRBV12-4

cdr3_aa: ASSYSRGGKNSPLH
j_call: TRBJ1-6
v_call: TRBV6-5

cdr3_aa: ASSIDLTGGNTEAF
j_call: TRBJ1-1
v_call: TRBV7-9

cdr3_aa: ASSTITGRPQH
j_call: TRBJ1-5
v_call: TRBV5-5

cdr3_aa: SATLAHSSYEQY
j_call: TRBJ2-7
v_call: TRBV20-1

cdr3_aa: ASSLFAGTNYEQY
j_call: TRBJ2-7
v_call: TRBV5-1

cdr3_aa: ASSPFWGGGETQY
j_call: TRBJ2-5
v_call: TRBV7-2

cdr3_aa: ASRAGITYEQY
j_call: TRBJ2-7
v_call: TRBV6-1

cdr3_aa: SASRQARIDEQY
j_call: TRBJ2-7
v_call: TRBV20-1

cdr3_aa: SATGTSGRNEQF
j_call: TRBJ2-1
v_call: TRBV20-1

cdr3_aa: ASSQVALGGYT
j_call: TRBJ1-2
v_call: TRBV3-1

cdr3_aa: SAKGAQY
j_call: TRBJ2-5
v_call: TRBV20-1